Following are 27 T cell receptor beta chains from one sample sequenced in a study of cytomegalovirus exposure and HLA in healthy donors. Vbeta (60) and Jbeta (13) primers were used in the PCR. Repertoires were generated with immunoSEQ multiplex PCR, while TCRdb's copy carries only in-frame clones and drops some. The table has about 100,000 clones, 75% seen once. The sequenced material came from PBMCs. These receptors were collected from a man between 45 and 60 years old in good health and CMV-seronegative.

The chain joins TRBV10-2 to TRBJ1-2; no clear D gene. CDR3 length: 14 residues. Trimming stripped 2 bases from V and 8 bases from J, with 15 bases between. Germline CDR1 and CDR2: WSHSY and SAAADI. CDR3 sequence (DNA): TGCGCCAGCAGTGAGAGGGCAGCCGGGGAAGGCTACACCTTC. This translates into CASSERAAGEGYTF.

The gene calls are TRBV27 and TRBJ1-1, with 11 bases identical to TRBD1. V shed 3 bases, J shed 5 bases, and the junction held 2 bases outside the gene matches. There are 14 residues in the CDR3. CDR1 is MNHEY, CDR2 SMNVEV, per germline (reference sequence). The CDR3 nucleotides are TGTGCCAGCAGTTTCGGGACAGGGGGGACTGAAGCTTTCTTT. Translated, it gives CASSFGTGGTEAFF.

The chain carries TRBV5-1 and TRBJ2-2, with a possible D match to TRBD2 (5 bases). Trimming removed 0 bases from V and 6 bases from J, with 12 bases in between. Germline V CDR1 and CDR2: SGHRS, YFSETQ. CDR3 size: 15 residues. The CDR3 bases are TGCGCCAGCAGCTTGGGACGGGCGGGTGCCGGGGAGCTGTTTTTT. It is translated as CASSLGRAGAGELFF.

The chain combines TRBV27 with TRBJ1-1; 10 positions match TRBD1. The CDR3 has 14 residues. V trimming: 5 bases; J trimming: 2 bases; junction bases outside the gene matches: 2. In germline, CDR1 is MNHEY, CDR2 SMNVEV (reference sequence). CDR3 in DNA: TGTGCCAGCAGTCGGACAGGGGGTAACACTGAAGCTTTCTTT. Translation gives CASSRTGGNTEAFF.

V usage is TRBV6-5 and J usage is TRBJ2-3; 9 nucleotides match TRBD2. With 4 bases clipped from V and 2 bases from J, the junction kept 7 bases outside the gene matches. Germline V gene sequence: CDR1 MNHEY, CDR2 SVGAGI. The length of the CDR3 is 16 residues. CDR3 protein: CASSSLGGGVTDTQYF. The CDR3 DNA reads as TGTGCCAGCAGTTCCCTTGGCGGGGGGGTCACAGATACGCAGTATTTT.

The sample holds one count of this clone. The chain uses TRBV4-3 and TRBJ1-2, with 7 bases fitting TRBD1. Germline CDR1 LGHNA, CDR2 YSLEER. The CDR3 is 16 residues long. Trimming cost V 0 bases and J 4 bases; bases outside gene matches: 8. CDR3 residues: CASSQEVEGAGYGYTF. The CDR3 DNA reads TGCGCCAGCAGCCAAGAGGTCGAGGGGGCTGGCTATGGCTACACCTTC.

The CDR3 reads CASSLRRGNTGELFF. CDR3 DNA sequence: TGTGCCAGCAGCCTAAGAAGGGGTAACACCGGGGAGCTGTTTTTT. This sequence joins TRBV5-5 and TRBJ2-2, with D tentatively TRBD1 (5 bases). The CDR3 contains 15 residues. V lost 4 bases and J lost 2, with 12 bases in between. Looked up from germline, CDR1 is SGHKS and CDR2 is YYEKEE (reference sequence). Together with reference TRBV5-5 and TRBJ2-2, the CDR3 gives the full variable domain: DAGVTQSPTHLIKTRGQQVTLRCSPISGHKSVSWYQQVLGQGPQFIFQYYEKEERGRGNFPDRFSARQFPNYSSELNVNALLLGDSALYLCASSLRRGNTGELFFGEGSRLTVL.

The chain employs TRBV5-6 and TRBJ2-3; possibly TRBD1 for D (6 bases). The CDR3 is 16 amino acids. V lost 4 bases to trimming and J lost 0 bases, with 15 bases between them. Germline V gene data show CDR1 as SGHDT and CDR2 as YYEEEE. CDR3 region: CASSLLTGSSTDTQYF. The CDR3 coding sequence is TGTGCCAGCAGCCTGCTGACAGGTAGTAGCACAGATACGCAGTATTTT.

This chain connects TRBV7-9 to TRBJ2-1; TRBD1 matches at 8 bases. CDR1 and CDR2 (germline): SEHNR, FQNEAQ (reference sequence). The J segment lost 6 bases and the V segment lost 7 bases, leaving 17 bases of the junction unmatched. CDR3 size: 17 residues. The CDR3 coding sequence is TGTGCCAGCACCCGAGCTCCCGCCGGGACAGGTCGCAATGAGCAGTTCTTC. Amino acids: CASTRAPAGTGRNEQFF.

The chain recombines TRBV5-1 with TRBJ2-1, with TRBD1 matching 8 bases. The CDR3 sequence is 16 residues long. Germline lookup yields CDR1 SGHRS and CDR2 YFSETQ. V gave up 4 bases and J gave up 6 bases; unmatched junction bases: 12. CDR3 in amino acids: CASSPDRAKVSNEQFF. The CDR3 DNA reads TGCGCCAGCAGCCCGGACAGGGCAAAAGTATCCAATGAGCAGTTCTTC.

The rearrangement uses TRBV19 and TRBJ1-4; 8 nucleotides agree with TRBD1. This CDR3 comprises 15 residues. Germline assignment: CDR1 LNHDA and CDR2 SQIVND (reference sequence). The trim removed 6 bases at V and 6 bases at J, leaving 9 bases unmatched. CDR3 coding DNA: TGTGCCAGTAGGGCCTGGACAGGGCCGGATGAAAAACTGTTTTTT. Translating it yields CASRAWTGPDEKLFF.

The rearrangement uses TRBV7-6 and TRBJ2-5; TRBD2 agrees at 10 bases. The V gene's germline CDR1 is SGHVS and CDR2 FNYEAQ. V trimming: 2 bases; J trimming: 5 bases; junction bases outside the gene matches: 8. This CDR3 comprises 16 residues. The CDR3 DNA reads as TGTGCCAGCAGCTTAAATGGAGCGGGAGGGCCGGAGACCCAGTACTTC. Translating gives CASSLNGAGGPETQYF.

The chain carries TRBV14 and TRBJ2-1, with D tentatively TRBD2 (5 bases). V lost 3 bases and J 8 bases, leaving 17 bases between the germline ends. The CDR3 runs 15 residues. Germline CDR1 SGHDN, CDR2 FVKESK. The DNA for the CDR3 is TGTGCCAGCAGCCAGGGAGAGCGGTGGGGTTATGAGCAGTTCTTC. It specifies CASSQGERWGYEQFF.

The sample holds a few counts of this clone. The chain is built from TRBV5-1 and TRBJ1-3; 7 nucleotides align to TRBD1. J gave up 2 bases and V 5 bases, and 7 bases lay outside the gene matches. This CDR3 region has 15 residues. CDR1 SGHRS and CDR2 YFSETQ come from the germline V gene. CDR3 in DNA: TGCGCCAGCAGTTACGGGACAGATGCTGGAAACACCATATATTTT. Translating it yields CASSYGTDAGNTIYF.

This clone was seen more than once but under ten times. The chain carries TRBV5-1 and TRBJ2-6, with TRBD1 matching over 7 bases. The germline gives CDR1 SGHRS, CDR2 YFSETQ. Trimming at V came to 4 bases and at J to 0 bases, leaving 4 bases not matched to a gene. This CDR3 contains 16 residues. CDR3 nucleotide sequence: TGCGCCAGCAGCCAAGGGGGCAACTCTGGGGCCAACGTCCTGACTTTC. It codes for CASSQGGNSGANVLTF.

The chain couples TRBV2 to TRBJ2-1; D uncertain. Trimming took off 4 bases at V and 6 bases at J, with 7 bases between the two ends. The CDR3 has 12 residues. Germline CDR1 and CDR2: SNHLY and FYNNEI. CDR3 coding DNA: TGTGCCAGCAGTGTCTGGCCCAATGAGCAGTTCTTC. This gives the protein CASSVWPNEQFF. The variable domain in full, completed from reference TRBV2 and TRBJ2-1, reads EPEVTQTPSHQVTQMGQEVILRCVPISNHLYFYWYRQILGQKVEFLVSFYNNEISEKSEIFDDQFSVERPDGSNFTLKIRSTKLEDSAMYFCASSVWPNEQFFGPGTRLTVL.

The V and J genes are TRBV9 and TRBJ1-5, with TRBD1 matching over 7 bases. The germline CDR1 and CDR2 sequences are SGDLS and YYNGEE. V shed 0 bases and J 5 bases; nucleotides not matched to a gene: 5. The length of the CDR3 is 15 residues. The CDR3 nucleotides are TGTGCCAGCAGCGTAGGTCAGGGGGGTTATCAGCCCCAGCATTTT. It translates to CASSVGQGGYQPQHF.

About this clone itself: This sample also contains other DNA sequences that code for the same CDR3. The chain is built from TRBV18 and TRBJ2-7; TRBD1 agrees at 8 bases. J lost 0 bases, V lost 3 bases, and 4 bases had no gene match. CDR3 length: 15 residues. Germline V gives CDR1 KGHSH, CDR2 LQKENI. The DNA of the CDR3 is TGTGCCAGCTCACCCGGACAGGGAGGCTCCTACGAGCAGTACTTC. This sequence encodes CASSPGQGGSYEQYF.

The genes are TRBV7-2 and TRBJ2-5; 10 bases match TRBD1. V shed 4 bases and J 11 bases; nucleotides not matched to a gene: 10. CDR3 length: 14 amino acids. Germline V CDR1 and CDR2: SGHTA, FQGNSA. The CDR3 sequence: CASSWGQGWREQYF. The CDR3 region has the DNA TGTGCCAGCAGCTGGGGACAGGGGTGGAGGGAGCAGTACTTC. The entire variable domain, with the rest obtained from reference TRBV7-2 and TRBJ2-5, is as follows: GAGVSQSPSNKVTEKGKDVELRCDPISGHTALYWYRQSLGQGLEFLIYFQGNSAPDKSGLPSDRFSAERTGGSVSTLTIQRTQQEDSAVYLCASSWGQGWREQYFGPGTRLLVL.

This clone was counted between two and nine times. The CDR3 DNA reads TGTGCCAGCAGTGAATCAGGGTCCGGGGCCAACGTCCTGACTTTC. Amino acid sequence: CASSESGSGANVLTF. The chain recombines TRBV6-1 with TRBJ2-6; maybe TRBD1 (5 bases). V gave up 2 bases and J gave up 4 bases, with 9 bases separating them. CDR1 is MNHNS, CDR2 SASEGT, per germline. The CDR3 has 15 amino acids.

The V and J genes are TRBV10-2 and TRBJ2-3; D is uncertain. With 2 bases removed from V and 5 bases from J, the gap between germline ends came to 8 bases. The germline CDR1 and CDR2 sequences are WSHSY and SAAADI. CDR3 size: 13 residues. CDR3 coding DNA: TGCGCCAGCAGTGAGAGAGGTGGAGATACGCAGTATTTT. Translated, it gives CASSERGGDTQYF.

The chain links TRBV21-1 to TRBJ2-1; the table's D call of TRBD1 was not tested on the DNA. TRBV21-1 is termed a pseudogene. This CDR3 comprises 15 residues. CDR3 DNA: TGTGCCAGCAGCAAAGTAGGGGGAACCTACAATGAGCAGTTCTTC. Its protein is CASSKVGGTYNEQFF.

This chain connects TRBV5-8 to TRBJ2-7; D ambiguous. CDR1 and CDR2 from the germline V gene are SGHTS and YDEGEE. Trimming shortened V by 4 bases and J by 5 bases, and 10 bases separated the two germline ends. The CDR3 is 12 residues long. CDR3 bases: TGTGCCAGCAGCCTATCCCGCGACGAGCAGTACTTC. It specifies CASSLSRDEQYF. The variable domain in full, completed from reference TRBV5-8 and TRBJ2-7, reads EAGVTQSPTHLIKTRGQQATLRCSPISGHTSVYWYQQALGLGLQFLLWYDEGEERNRGNFPPRFSGRQFPNYSSELNVNALELEDSALYLCASSLSRDEQYFGPGTRLTVT.

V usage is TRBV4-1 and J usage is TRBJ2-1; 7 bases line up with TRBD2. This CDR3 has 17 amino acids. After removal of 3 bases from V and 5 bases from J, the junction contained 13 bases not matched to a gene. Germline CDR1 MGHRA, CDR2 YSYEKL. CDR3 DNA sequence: TGCGCCAGCAGCCAGAGACTAGCACTGACTGAAGACAATGAGCAGTTCTTC. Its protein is CASSQRLALTEDNEQFF.

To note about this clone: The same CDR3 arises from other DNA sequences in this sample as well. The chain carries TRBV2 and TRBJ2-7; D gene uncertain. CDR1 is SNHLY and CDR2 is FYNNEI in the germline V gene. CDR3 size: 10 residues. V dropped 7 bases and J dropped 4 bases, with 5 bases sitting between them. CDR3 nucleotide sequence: TGTGCCAGCAAACTTTACGAGCAGTACTTC. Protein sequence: CASKLYEQYF.

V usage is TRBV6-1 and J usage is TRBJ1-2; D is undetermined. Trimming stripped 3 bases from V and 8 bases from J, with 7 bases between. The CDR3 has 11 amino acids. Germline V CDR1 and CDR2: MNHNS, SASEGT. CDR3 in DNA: TGTGCCAGCAGTGAGGCGGGGGGCTACACCTTC. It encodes CASSEAGGYTF.

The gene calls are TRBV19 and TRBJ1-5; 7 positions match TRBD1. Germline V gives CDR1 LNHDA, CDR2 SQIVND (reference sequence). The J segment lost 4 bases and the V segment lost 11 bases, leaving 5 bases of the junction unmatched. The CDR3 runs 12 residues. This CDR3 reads CAGGTDNQPQHF. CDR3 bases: TGTGCCGGCGGGACAGATAATCAGCCCCAGCATTTT.